The rows below give T cell receptor beta chains drawn from one sample of a study of T cells after yellow fever vaccination. TCRdb analysed the 5' RACE reads with MiXCR anew, one entry per CDR3 protein. The repertoire holds about 340,000 distinct CDR3 sequences, with 4% as singletons. Sequenced material: PBMCs, taken 5 days after the yellow fever booster vaccination. The receptor source for this set is a man between 18 and 35 years old who received the YFV17D yellow fever vaccine. CDR3s include the opening cysteine and the closing phenylalanine or tryptophan. Fields, in order: D gene, V gene, clone size, J gene, CDR3 DNA, CDR3 protein. A D gene is named only where the DNA matches it firmly. The size entry is marked missing in some rows and otherwise reads once, few, many or a size class.

d_gene: .; v_gene: TRBV10-3; abundance: many; j_gene: TRBJ1-1; CDR3nt: TGTGCCATCAGTGGGGGTGGGAGTAACATGAACACTGAAGCTTTCTTT; CDR3aa: CAISGGGSNMNTEAFF
d_gene: .; v_gene: TRBV7-2; abundance: .; j_gene: TRBJ2-3; CDR3nt: TGTGCCAGCAGCTACGGGGTGGAAGTAGATACGCAGTATTTT; CDR3aa: CASSYGVEVDTQYF
d_gene: .; v_gene: TRBV7-6; abundance: few; j_gene: TRBJ2-1; CDR3nt: TGTGCCAGCAGCTTGGAGGGGGTAAGCTCCTACAATGAGCAGTTCTTC; CDR3aa: CASSLEGVSSYNEQFF
d_gene: .; v_gene: TRBV4-3; abundance: .; j_gene: TRBJ2-7; CDR3nt: TGCGCCAGCAGCCAAGTATCAGGGGTTAGCTACGAGCAGTACTTC; CDR3aa: CASSQVSGVSYEQYF
d_gene: .; v_gene: TRBV7-2; abundance: few; j_gene: TRBJ2-5; CDR3nt: TGTGCCAGCAGCCTAGGACGGACGGTAGAGACCCAGTACTTC; CDR3aa: CASSLGRTVETQYF
d_gene: TRBD1; v_gene: TRBV5-1; abundance: .; j_gene: TRBJ2-7; CDR3nt: TGCGCCAGCAGCGGGAGGACAGGGCCCTACGAGCAGTACTTC; CDR3aa: CASSGRTGPYEQYF
d_gene: TRBD2; v_gene: TRBV28; abundance: many; j_gene: TRBJ2-5; CDR3nt: TGTGCCAGCAGGCGGCGGGGGGCCCAAGAGACCCAGTACTTC; CDR3aa: CASRRRGAQETQYF
d_gene: .; v_gene: TRBV20-1; abundance: .; j_gene: TRBJ1-5; CDR3nt: TGCAGTGCTAGATGGGGGGCCGGCAATCAGCCCCAGCATTTT; CDR3aa: CSARWGAGNQPQHF
d_gene: .; v_gene: TRBV7-6; abundance: few; j_gene: TRBJ2-7; CDR3nt: TGTGCCAGCGGCGGGGAAACGGCCGAGCAGTACTTC; CDR3aa: CASGGETAEQYF
d_gene: TRBD1; v_gene: TRBV18; abundance: few; j_gene: TRBJ2-6; CDR3nt: TGTGCCAGCTCACCAAGGGACAGGGCTGGGGCCAACGTCCTGACTTTC; CDR3aa: CASSPRDRAGANVLTF
d_gene: TRBD1; v_gene: TRBV20-1; abundance: .; j_gene: TRBJ1-1; CDR3nt: TGCAGTGCTAGAGGCAATGTCGAGGGGGCCGACACTGAAGCTTTCTTT; CDR3aa: CSARGNVEGADTEAFF
d_gene: TRBD1; v_gene: TRBV10-1; abundance: .; j_gene: TRBJ1-5; CDR3nt: TGCGCCAGCAGTGCCCAGGGGACAGTTCAGCCCCAGCATTTT; CDR3aa: CASSAQGTVQPQHF
d_gene: TRBD1; v_gene: TRBV6-2/TRBV6-3; abundance: few; j_gene: TRBJ1-5; CDR3nt: TGTGCCAGCAGTTACCTCACAGGGGACATTCAGCCCCAGCATTTT; CDR3aa: CASSYLTGDIQPQHF
d_gene: .; v_gene: TRBV4-3; abundance: many; j_gene: TRBJ2-1; CDR3nt: TGCGCCAGCAGCCAAGGGTCGGCAGGGATGGTCACCTACAATGAGCAGTTCTTC; CDR3aa: CASSQGSAGMVTYNEQFF
d_gene: .; v_gene: TRBV23-1; abundance: .; j_gene: TRBJ2-1; CDR3nt: TGCGCCAGCACCTACACCGGGGACTTTGGGGGAGTAGGGCAGTTCTTC; CDR3aa: CASTYTGDFGGVGQFF
d_gene: .; v_gene: TRBV5-1; abundance: .; j_gene: TRBJ2-1; CDR3nt: TGCGCCAGCAGCTTGGTCGGGGGCCGGTACAATGAGCAGTTCTTC; CDR3aa: CASSLVGGRYNEQFF
d_gene: TRBD2; v_gene: TRBV19; abundance: .; j_gene: TRBJ2-5; CDR3nt: TGTGCCAGTAGGGGGCTGGCTAGCGGGGGGCAAGGCCAAGAGACCCAGTACTTC; CDR3aa: CASRGLASGGQGQETQYF
d_gene: TRBD1; v_gene: TRBV28; abundance: many; j_gene: TRBJ1-1; CDR3nt: TGTGCCAGCGGACAGGGGGCCGGCACTGAAGCTTTCTTT; CDR3aa: CASGQGAGTEAFF
d_gene: TRBD1; v_gene: TRBV6-5; abundance: few; j_gene: TRBJ1-3; CDR3nt: TGTGCCAGCAGTCAGCAGGGGGGCGACACCATATATTTT; CDR3aa: CASSQQGGDTIYF
d_gene: .; v_gene: TRBV4-1; abundance: few; j_gene: TRBJ2-1; CDR3nt: TGCGCCAGCAGCCCGCCGGTAGGGGACTACAATGAGCAGTTCTTC; CDR3aa: CASSPPVGDYNEQFF
d_gene: TRBD1; v_gene: TRBV7-2; abundance: few; j_gene: TRBJ2-1; CDR3nt: TGTGCCAGCAGCTCGTCCGGGACAGTTGTCTACAATGAGCAGTTCTTC; CDR3aa: CASSSSGTVVYNEQFF
d_gene: .; v_gene: TRBV5-1; abundance: few; j_gene: TRBJ2-5; CDR3nt: TGCGCCAGCAGCTCGGACAAAGAAGAGACCCAGTACTTC; CDR3aa: CASSSDKEETQYF
d_gene: .; v_gene: TRBV12-3/TRBV12-4; abundance: few; j_gene: TRBJ2-2; CDR3nt: TGTGCCAGCAGACAAGGGGGGGAGCTGTTTTTT; CDR3aa: CASRQGGELFF
d_gene: TRBD1; v_gene: TRBV7-6; abundance: .; j_gene: TRBJ1-2; CDR3nt: TGTGCCAGCAGCTTAACCGGGACAGCGGGCGATGGCTACACCTTC; CDR3aa: CASSLTGTAGDGYTF
d_gene: .; v_gene: TRBV6-1; abundance: few; j_gene: TRBJ2-7; CDR3nt: TGTGCCAGCAGTGAATTTTGGAGGAGCTCCTACGAGCAGTACTTC; CDR3aa: CASSEFWRSSYEQYF
d_gene: .; v_gene: TRBV5-1; abundance: many; j_gene: TRBJ2-2; CDR3nt: TGCGCCAGCAGCTTAGACGTCAGTACCGGGGAGCTGTTTTTT; CDR3aa: CASSLDVSTGELFF
d_gene: .; v_gene: TRBV7-6; abundance: many; j_gene: TRBJ2-5; CDR3nt: TGTGCCATCTCAGGGGGGCTCCAAGAGACCCAGTACTTC; CDR3aa: CAISGGLQETQYF
d_gene: TRBD2; v_gene: TRBV5-1; abundance: many; j_gene: TRBJ2-3; CDR3nt: TGCGCCAGCAGCTCGGGGACTAGCGGGGGGGATACGCAGTATTTT; CDR3aa: CASSSGTSGGDTQYF
d_gene: TRBD2; v_gene: TRBV20-1; abundance: few; j_gene: TRBJ2-1; CDR3nt: TGCAGTGCCGACCGTAGCGGGGAATACAATGAGCAGTTCTTC; CDR3aa: CSADRSGEYNEQFF
d_gene: .; v_gene: TRBV6-5; abundance: .; j_gene: TRBJ2-5; CDR3nt: TGTGCCAGCAGTTACTCGGGAGGAAGGGGCGAGACCCAGTACTTC; CDR3aa: CASSYSGGRGETQYF
d_gene: TRBD2; v_gene: TRBV7-2; abundance: .; j_gene: TRBJ2-7; CDR3nt: TGTGCCAGCAGCTGGCGGACTAGCGGTCGGGCAATCCCCCACGAGCAGTACTTC; CDR3aa: CASSWRTSGRAIPHEQYF
d_gene: TRBD1; v_gene: TRBV4-1; abundance: .; j_gene: TRBJ1-1; CDR3nt: TGCGCCAGCAGCCGCAGGGGACAGATGAACACTGAAGCTTTCTTT; CDR3aa: CASSRRGQMNTEAFF
d_gene: .; v_gene: TRBV13; abundance: .; j_gene: TRBJ2-7; CDR3nt: TGTGCCAGCAGCTCCATAACCTACGAGCAGTACTTC; CDR3aa: CASSSITYEQYF
d_gene: .; v_gene: TRBV19; abundance: many; j_gene: TRBJ1-1; CDR3nt: TGTGCCAGTAGAGGGACCGCTGAAGCTTTCTTT; CDR3aa: CASRGTAEAFF
d_gene: .; v_gene: TRBV7-3; abundance: few; j_gene: TRBJ2-1; CDR3nt: TGTGCCAGCAGCGGTAACGACAATGAGCAGTTCTTC; CDR3aa: CASSGNDNEQFF